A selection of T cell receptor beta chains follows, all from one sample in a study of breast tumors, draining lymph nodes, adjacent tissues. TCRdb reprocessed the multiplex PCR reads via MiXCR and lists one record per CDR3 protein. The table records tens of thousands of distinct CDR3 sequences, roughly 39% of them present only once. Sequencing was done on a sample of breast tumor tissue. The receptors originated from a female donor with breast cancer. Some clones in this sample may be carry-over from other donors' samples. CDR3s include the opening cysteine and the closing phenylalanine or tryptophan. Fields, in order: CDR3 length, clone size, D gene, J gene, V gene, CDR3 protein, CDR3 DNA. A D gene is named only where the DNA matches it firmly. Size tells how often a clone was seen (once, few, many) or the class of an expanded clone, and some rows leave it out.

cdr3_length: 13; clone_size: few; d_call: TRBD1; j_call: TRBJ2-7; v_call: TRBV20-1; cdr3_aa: CSAWTGSSYEQYF; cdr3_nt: TGCAGTGCTTGGACAGGGAGCTCCTACGAGCAGTACTTC
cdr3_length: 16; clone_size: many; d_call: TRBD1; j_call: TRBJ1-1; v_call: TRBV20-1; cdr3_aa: CSARAGGGTGDTEAFF; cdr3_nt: TGCAGTGCTAGAGCCGGTGGGGGGACAGGGGACACTGAAGCTTTCTTT
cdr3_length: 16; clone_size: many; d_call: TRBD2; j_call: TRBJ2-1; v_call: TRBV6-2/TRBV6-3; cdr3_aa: CASSPAGGRSYNEQFF; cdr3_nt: TGTGCCAGCAGTCCAGCGGGAGGGCGGTCCTACAATGAGCAGTTCTTC
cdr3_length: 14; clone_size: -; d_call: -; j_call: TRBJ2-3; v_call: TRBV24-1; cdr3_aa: CATSDLASTDTQYF; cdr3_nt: TGTGCCACCAGTGATTTGGCCAGCACAGATACGCAGTATTTT
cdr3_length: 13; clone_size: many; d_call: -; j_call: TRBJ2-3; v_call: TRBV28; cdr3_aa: CASSLLSTDTQYF; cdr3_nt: TGTGCCAGCAGTCTTCTTAGCACAGATACGCAGTATTTT
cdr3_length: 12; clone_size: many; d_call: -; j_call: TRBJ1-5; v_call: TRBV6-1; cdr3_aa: CASSTSNQPQHF; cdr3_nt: TGTGCCAGCAGTACTAGCAATCAGCCCCAGCATTTT
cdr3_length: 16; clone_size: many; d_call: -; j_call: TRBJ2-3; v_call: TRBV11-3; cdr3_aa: CASSLGLGPSTDTQYF; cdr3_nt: TGTGCCAGCAGCTTAGGGCTGGGACCAAGCACAGATACGCAGTATTTT
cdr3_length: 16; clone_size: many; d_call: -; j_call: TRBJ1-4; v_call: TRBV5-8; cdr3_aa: CASSLGDSATNEKLFF; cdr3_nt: TGTGCCAGCAGCTTGGGCGACAGCGCAACTAATGAAAAACTGTTTTTT
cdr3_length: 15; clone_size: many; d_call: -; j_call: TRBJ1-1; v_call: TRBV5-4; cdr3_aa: CASSSAGIANTEAFF; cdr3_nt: TGTGCCAGCAGTTCGGCCGGGATAGCGAACACTGAAGCTTTCTTT
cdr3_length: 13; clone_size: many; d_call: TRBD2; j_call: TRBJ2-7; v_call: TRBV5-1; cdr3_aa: CASRRESGYEQYF; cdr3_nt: TGCGCCAGCAGGCGGGAGTCAGGCTACGAGCAGTACTTC
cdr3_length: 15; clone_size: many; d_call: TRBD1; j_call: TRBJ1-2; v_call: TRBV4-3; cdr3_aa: CASSQDSTGFYGYTF; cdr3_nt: TGCGCCAGCAGCCAAGACTCGACAGGGTTTTATGGCTACACCTTC
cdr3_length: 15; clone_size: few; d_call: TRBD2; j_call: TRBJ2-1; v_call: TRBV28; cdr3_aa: CASSPTGGSGLEQFF; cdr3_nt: TGTGCCAGCAGCCCTACTGGCGGGAGTGGTTTGGAGCAGTTCTTC
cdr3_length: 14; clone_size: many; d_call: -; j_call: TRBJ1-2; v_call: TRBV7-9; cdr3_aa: CASSSDNVNYGYTF; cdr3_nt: TGTGCCAGCAGCTCGGACAACGTCAACTATGGCTACACCTTC
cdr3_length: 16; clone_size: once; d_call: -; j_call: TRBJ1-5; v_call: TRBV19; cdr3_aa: CASSIVRGASNQPQHF; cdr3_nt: TGTGCCAGTAGTATAGTTCGGGGGGCGAGCAATCAGCCCCAGCATTTT
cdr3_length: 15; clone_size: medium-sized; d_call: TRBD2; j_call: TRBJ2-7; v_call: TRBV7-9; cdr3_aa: CASSPLLAGEGEQYF; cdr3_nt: TGTGCCAGCAGCCCACTACTAGCGGGAGAAGGCGAGCAGTACTTC
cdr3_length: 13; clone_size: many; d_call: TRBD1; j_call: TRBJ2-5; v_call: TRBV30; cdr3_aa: CAWKQGGGETQYF; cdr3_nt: TGTGCCTGGAAACAGGGGGGAGGAGAGACCCAGTACTTC
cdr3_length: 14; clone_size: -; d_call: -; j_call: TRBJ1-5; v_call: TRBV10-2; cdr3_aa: CASSESGGNQPQHF; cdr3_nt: TGCGCCAGCAGTGAGTCGGGGGGCAATCAGCCCCAGCATTTT
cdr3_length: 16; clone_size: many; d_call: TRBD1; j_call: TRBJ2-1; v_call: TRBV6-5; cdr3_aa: CASSRNRDRVRNEQFF; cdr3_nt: TGTGCCAGCAGTCGAAACCGGGACAGGGTCAGGAATGAGCAGTTCTTC
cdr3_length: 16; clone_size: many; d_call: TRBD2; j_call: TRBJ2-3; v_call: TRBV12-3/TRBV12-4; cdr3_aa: CASRGLAGPSTDTQYF; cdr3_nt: TGTGCCAGCAGGGGACTAGCGGGACCCTCCACAGATACGCAGTATTTT
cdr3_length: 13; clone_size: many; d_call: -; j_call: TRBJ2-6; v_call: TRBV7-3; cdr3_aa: CASSFPGANVLTF; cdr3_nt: TGTGCCAGCAGCTTCCCTGGGGCCAACGTCCTGACTTTC
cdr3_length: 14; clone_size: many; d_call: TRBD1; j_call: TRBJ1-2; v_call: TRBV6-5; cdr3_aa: CASRTSGGNYGYTF; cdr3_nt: TGTGCCAGCAGGACATCAGGGGGCAACTATGGCTACACCTTC
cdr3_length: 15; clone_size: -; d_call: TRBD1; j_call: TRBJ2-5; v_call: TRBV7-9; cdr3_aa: CASSLGGTGGETQYF; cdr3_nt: TGTGCCAGCAGCTTAGGCGGGACAGGGGGGGAGACCCAGTACTTC
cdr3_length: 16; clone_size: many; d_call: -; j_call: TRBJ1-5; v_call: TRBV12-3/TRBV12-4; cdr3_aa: CASSLGWTDYNQPQHF; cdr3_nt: TGTGCCAGCAGTTTAGGCTGGACAGATTACAATCAGCCCCAGCATTTT
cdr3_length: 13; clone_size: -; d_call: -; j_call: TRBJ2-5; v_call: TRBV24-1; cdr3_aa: CATSDAGIQTQYF; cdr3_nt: TGTGCCACCAGTGATGCAGGGATACAGACCCAGTACTTC
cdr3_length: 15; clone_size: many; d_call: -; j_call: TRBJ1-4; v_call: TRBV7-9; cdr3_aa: CASSLGSSTNEKLFF; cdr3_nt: TGTGCCAGCAGCTTAGGTTCCTCAACTAATGAAAAACTGTTTTTT
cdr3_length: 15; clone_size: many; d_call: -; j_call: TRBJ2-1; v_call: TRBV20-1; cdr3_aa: CSARDAGTEYNEQFF; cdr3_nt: TGCAGTGCTAGGGACGCCGGGACTGAATACAATGAGCAGTTCTTC
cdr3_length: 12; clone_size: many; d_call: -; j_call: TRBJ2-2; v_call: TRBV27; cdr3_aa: CASSLRTGELFF; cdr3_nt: TGTGCCAGCAGTTTGCGCACCGGGGAGCTGTTTTTT